The 30 T cell receptor beta chains in this list originate from one sample, sequenced in a study of memory CD4+ T cells and cytomegalovirus serostatus. The sort gate was single viable CD3+CD4+CD8-CD45RO+ cells for memory CD4+ T cells. Method: immunoSEQ multiplex PCR; TCRdb's copy keeps in-frame clones and lacks some. The repertoire holds tens of thousands of clones, with 76% as singletons. Sequencing used memory CD4+ T cells from blood. All receptors come from an adult in good health and CMV-seropositive.

This clone appeared a few times. V usage is TRBV30 and J usage is TRBJ1-1, with a tentative D call TRBD1 (5 bases). This CDR3 contains 13 residues. The germline V gene has CDR1 GTSNPN and CDR2 SVGIG (reference sequence). The V end was cut by 4 bases, the J end by 1 base, with 10 bases between. The CDR3 DNA follows: TGTGCCTGGATCGCAGGGTCGAACACTGAAGCTTTCTTT. Translating it yields CAWIAGSNTEAFF.

The chain joins TRBV25-1 to TRBJ2-2; no definite D call. The CDR3 loop spans 12 amino acids. Germline lookup yields CDR1 MGHDK and CDR2 SYGVNS. Deletions cut 1 base from V and 6 bases from J, with 3 bases between. The CDR3 sequence: CASSEFAGELFF. The CDR3 DNA reads as TGTGCCAGCAGTGAATTTGCCGGGGAGCTGTTTTTT.

V usage is TRBV11-1 and J usage is TRBJ2-5; TRBD2 matches 7 bases. CDR3 length: 15 residues. The germline gives CDR1 SGHAT, CDR2 FQDESV (reference sequence). Germline trimming cut 1 base from V and 0 bases from J; bases unmatched to any gene: 2. CDR3 bases: TGTGCCAGCAGCTTAGAGGGGAGGGACCAAGAGACCCAGTACTTC. Its protein product is CASSLEGRDQETQYF.

V usage is TRBV25-1 and J usage is TRBJ2-7; the D gene is possibly TRBD2 (6 bases). In germline, CDR1 is MGHDK, CDR2 SYGVNS. Trimming left V 6 bases short and J 4 bases short, with 13 bases between. This CDR3 region has 13 residues. The CDR3 DNA follows: TGTGCCAGCAGAAGAGGGACTTCTTACGAGCAGTACTTC. Encoded protein: CASRRGTSYEQYF.

The V call is TRBV19, the J call TRBJ1-2, with D uncertain. Trimming took 6 bases from V and 2 from J, leaving 13 bases between them. The CDR3 has 14 amino acids. Germline V gives CDR1 LNHDA, CDR2 SQIVND (reference sequence). This CDR3 reads CASSREGSNYGYTF. In nucleotides, the CDR3 is TGTGCCAGTAGCAGAGAGGGATCCAACTATGGCTACACCTTC.

This CDR3 reads CASSLRGDDYGYTF. The CDR3 bases are TGTGCCAGCAGCTTGAGAGGAGATGACTATGGCTACACCTTC. The chain carries TRBV11-1 and TRBJ1-2; no clear D. The ends were cut back, 3 bases at V and 3 bases at J, with 11 bases in the middle. The germline V gene encodes CDR1 SGHAT and CDR2 FQDESV (reference sequence). The CDR3 contains 14 residues.

CDR3 in amino acids: CASQDYMNTEAFF. In DNA, the CDR3 is TGTGCCAGCCAAGACTATATGAACACTGAAGCTTTCTTT. V usage is TRBV7-8 and J usage is TRBJ1-1; no definite D call. V was shortened by 8 bases and J by 0 bases, with 10 bases between the two germline ends. CDR3 size: 13 residues. Germline V lookup: CDR1 SGHVS, CDR2 FQNEAQ.

This clone was observed a handful of times. This chain uses TRBV7-8 with TRBJ1-4; 7 bases are a match to TRBD1. Germline values: CDR1 SGHVS, CDR2 FQNEAQ. The CDR3 has 16 amino acids. V dropped 2 bases and J dropped 5; count of bases not matched to a gene: 8. CDR3 coding DNA: TGTGCCAGCAGCTTACGGGACAGTGTACCAAATGAAAAACTGTTTTTT. Amino acid sequence: CASSLRDSVPNEKLFF.

The chain combines TRBV19 with TRBJ2-7; D is unclear. From germline, CDR1 is LNHDA and CDR2 SQIVND (reference sequence). There are 13 residues in the CDR3. V dropped 5 bases and J dropped 6 bases, with 14 bases sitting between them. In DNA form, the CDR3 reads TGTGCCAGTAGTCCCCGGTTCAACGGCGAGCAGTACTTC. Amino acid sequence: CASSPRFNGEQYF.

The V call is TRBV21-1, the J call TRBJ2-1; the table's D call of TRBD1 was not tested on the DNA. TRBV21-1 is noted as a pseudogene. The CDR3 totals 17 residues. The CDR3 coding sequence is TGTGCCAGCAGCGGATCCGGGTTCAGGGCCTACTACAATGAGCAGTTCTTC. It encodes CASSGSGFRAYYNEQFF.

J is TRBJ2-5 and V is TRBV7-2; 10 bases match TRBD1. This CDR3 comprises 15 residues. CDR1 SGHTA and CDR2 FQGNSA come from the germline V gene. The trim removed 3 bases at V and 0 bases at J, leaving 1 base unmatched. CDR3 DNA: TGTGCCAGCAGCTTGGACAGGGGGTACCAAGAGACCCAGTACTTC. Protein sequence: CASSLDRGYQETQYF.

The chain employs TRBV5-1 and TRBJ2-7; TRBD2 agrees at 9 bases. Germline CDR1 SGHRS, CDR2 YFSETQ. The CDR3 totals 15 residues. The trim removed 0 bases at V and 9 bases at J, leaving 10 bases unmatched. CDR3 sequence (DNA): TGCGCCAGCAGCTTGGGCCTAGCGGGATACGAGGGGCAGTACTTC. The encoded protein is CASSLGLAGYEGQYF.

The V and J genes are TRBV7-2 and TRBJ2-7; D is unclear. Germline V gene data show CDR1 as SGHTA and CDR2 as FQGNSA. Trimming left V 0 bases short and J 3 bases short, with 3 bases between. The CDR3 is 12 amino acids. The CDR3 region is CASSLAYYEQYF. The CDR3 coding sequence is TGTGCCAGCAGCTTAGCGTACTACGAGCAGTACTTC. The whole variable domain, remainder taken from reference TRBV7-2 and TRBJ2-7, is GAGVSQSPSNKVTEKGKDVELRCDPISGHTALYWYRQSLGQGLEFLIYFQGNSAPDKSGLPSDRFSAERTGGSVSTLTIQRTQQEDSAVYLCASSLAYYEQYFGPGTRLTVT.

The rearrangement joins TRBV19 to TRBJ1-2; D is unresolved. The V end lost 4 bases, the J end lost 4 bases, and 10 bases lay between the germline ends. The CDR3 covers 13 residues. Germline CDR1 and CDR2: LNHDA and SQIVND (reference sequence). The CDR3 bases are TGTGCCAGTAGTAGCACAAACGGCTATGGCTACACCTTC. It is translated as CASSSTNGYGYTF.

The chain has TRBV18 and TRBJ2-7; the D gene could be TRBD1 or TRBD2 (5 bases each). V lost 2 bases to trimming and J lost 2 bases, with 7 bases between them. There are 13 residues in the CDR3. Germline V gene sequence: CDR1 KGHSH, CDR2 LQKENI. The CDR3 nucleotides read TGTGCCAGCTCACCAAAGGGACCCTACGAGCAGTACTTC. It codes for CASSPKGPYEQYF.

The genes are TRBV28 and TRBJ2-5; D remains ambiguous. Trimming stripped 2 bases from V and 5 bases from J, with 12 bases between. The CDR3 is 14 amino acids. Per the germline V gene, CDR1 is MDHEN and CDR2 is SYDVKM. For the CDR3, the DNA is TGTGCCAGCAGTTTACCTAGTCGCCGGGAGACCCAGTACTTC. This encodes CASSLPSRRETQYF. Together with reference TRBV28 and TRBJ2-5, the CDR3 gives the full variable domain: DVKVTQSSRYLVKRTGEKVFLECVQDMDHENMFWYRQDPGLGLRLIYFSYDVKMKEKGDIPEGYSVSREKKERFSLILESASTNQTSMYLCASSLPSRRETQYFGPGTRLLVL.

A few counts support this clone. The chain is built from TRBV2 and TRBJ2-7; 8 nucleotides align to TRBD2. Germline loops: CDR1 SNHLY, CDR2 FYNNEI. The CDR3 length is 14 residues. V was pared by 5 bases and J by 2 bases, with 5 bases of the junction left unmatched. Here the CDR3 reads CASSREGLTYEQYF. In DNA form, the CDR3 reads TGTGCCAGCAGTCGGGAGGGGTTAACCTACGAGCAGTACTTC.

The J gene is TRBJ1-1, the V gene TRBV10-2; D is ambiguous. The CDR3 spans 14 residues. The germline gives CDR1 WSHSY, CDR2 SAAADI. V was trimmed by 6 bases and J by 6 bases, leaving 17 bases between them. The CDR3 coding sequence is TGCGCCAGCAGCACGAGAGGGAATGAGGCTGAAGCTTTCTTT. This encodes CASSTRGNEAEAFF.

This clone was found a few times. V and J are TRBV28 and TRBJ1-5; tentatively, D is TRBD1 (6 bases). The CDR3 spans 14 residues. Germline V gives CDR1 MDHEN, CDR2 SYDVKM. V was cut by 7 bases and J by 4 bases, with 14 bases left in between. The CDR3: CASTTGSINQPQHF. CDR3 sequence (DNA): TGTGCCAGCACCACAGGGAGTATAAATCAGCCCCAGCATTTT.

This chain uses TRBV7-6 with TRBJ1-4; the D is unclear. The ends were cut back, 3 bases at V and 8 bases at J, with 10 bases in the middle. This CDR3 is 13 amino acids long. CDR1 and CDR2 from the germline V gene are SGHVS and FNYEAQ. The CDR3 loop is CASSLSIGEKLFF. DNA for the CDR3: TGTGCCAGCAGCTTGTCGATAGGGGAAAAACTGTTTTTT.

The CDR3 coding sequence is TGTGCCAGCAGCCGGCGTGGGGGCCTCGCTGAAAAACTGTTTTTT. It is translated as CASSRRGGLAEKLFF. The genes are TRBV7-2 and TRBJ1-4; TRBD1 might be the D (6 bases). CDR1 and CDR2 (germline): SGHTA, FQGNSA. V gave up 5 bases and J gave up 7 bases, with 17 bases separating them. This CDR3 comprises 15 residues.

V and J are TRBV6-5 and TRBJ1-2, with D hard to call. The CDR3 sequence is 12 residues long. Germline V lookup: CDR1 MNHEY, CDR2 SVGAGI. V was trimmed by 5 bases and J by 6 bases, leaving 10 bases between them. CDR3 DNA: TGTGCCAGCAGTCTGGGAAGGAATGGCTACACCTTC. It codes for CASSLGRNGYTF.

This chain joins TRBV28 and TRBJ2-2; D not certain. Trimming shortened V by 1 base and J by 4 bases, and 7 bases separated the two germline ends. Germline CDR1 is MDHEN and CDR2 is SYDVKM. The CDR3 is made up of 14 amino acids. The CDR3 sequence is CASSLFWGTGELFF. The CDR3 DNA reads TGTGCCAGCAGTTTATTCTGGGGCACCGGGGAGCTGTTTTTT.

This clone appeared a single time. The V and J genes are TRBV11-2 and TRBJ1-4, with 7 nucleotides matching TRBD1. Germline loops: CDR1 SGHAT, CDR2 FQNNGV. This CDR3 contains 15 residues. The ends lost 4 bases at V and 7 bases at J; junction bases unmatched: 9. The CDR3 sequence: CASSSIQGRIEKLFF. The CDR3 DNA reads as TGTGCCAGCAGCTCTATACAGGGGCGCATTGAAAAACTGTTTTTT.

A remark on this clone: No conserved phenylalanine or tryptophan ends this CDR3, so it is likely a read error. No DNA is shown, since the ends of the CDR3 on it are uncertain; the CDR3 is the one TCRdb lists. The J gene is TRBJ2-7, the V gene TRBV14. A total of 14 residues make up the CDR3, ends included. From germline, CDR1 is SGHDN and CDR2 FVKESK. CDR3 protein: CASSQVKFQGPYCS.

This rearrangement joins TRBV25-1 to TRBJ2-3; TRBD2 agrees at 11 bases. This CDR3 has 14 residues. The V segment lost 10 bases and the J segment 7 bases; nucleotides outside the gene matches: 10. Per germline, CDR1 MGHDK and CDR2 SYGVNS. The CDR3 loop reads CATRSGRAYNTQYF. Written as DNA, the CDR3 is TGTGCCACCCGTAGCGGGAGGGCCTACAATACGCAGTATTTT. Complete variable domain (other parts from reference TRBV25-1 and TRBJ2-3): EADIYQTPRYLVIGTGKKITLECSQTMGHDKMYWYQQDPGMELHLIHYSYGVNSTEKGDLSSESTVSRIRTEHFPLTLESARPSHTSQYLCATRSGRAYNTQYFGPGTRLTVL.

The CDR3 nucleotides are TGTGCCAGCAGAACAGGGTACCCCTACGAGCAGTACTTC. Amino acid sequence: CASRTGYPYEQYF. This chain links TRBV28 with TRBJ2-7; D possibly corresponds to TRBD1 (6 bases). Trimming pared 6 bases from V and 2 bases from J, leaving 11 bases between. Germline V CDR1 and CDR2: MDHEN, SYDVKM. This CDR3 is 13 amino acids long.

This chain uses TRBV11-3 with TRBJ2-3, with D tentatively TRBD2 (6 bases). The CDR3 sequence is 14 residues long. Germline values: CDR1 SGHNT, CDR2 YENEEA. Trimming removed 3 bases from V and 6 bases from J, with 13 bases in between. The CDR3, as DNA: TGTGCCAGCAGCTTGGGGGGAGGCTCGGATACGCAGTATTTT. This gives the protein CASSLGGGSDTQYF.

This chain links TRBV14 with TRBJ2-1; D may match TRBD1 or TRBD2 (5 bases each). Germline V gives CDR1 SGHDN, CDR2 FVKESK. Between the trimmed V and J ends, which lost 3 bases and 9 bases, there was a span of 15 bases. This CDR3 has 14 amino acids. The CDR3 sequence is CASSQGPLRGEQFF. The CDR3 bases are TGTGCCAGCAGCCAGGGACCCCTTCGAGGTGAGCAGTTCTTC.

The chain couples TRBV28 to TRBJ1-3; perhaps TRBD1 as D (5 bases). The V end was cut by 3 bases, the J end by 4 bases, with 7 bases between. This CDR3 contains 13 residues. Germline CDR1 reads MDHEN; CDR2 reads SYDVKM. CDR3 bases: TGTGCCAGCAGTTTGAGGGGCGGAAACACCATATATTTT. Its protein product is CASSLRGGNTIYF.